These 9 T cell receptor beta chains were all obtained from the same sample, sequenced in a study of T-cell reconstitution after alpha-beta-depleted transplantation in children. Library preparation (for TCRbeta) was performed with unique molecular identifiers. TCRdb used MiXCR to reprocess the PCR reads, holding one entry per CDR3 protein. The table has hundreds of thousands of distinct CDR3 sequences, about a tenth seen once. Here the sequenced sample was PBMCs from the stem cell graft donor, taken from the stem cell graft. These TCRs come from a human donor who donated a stem cell graft to a child with SCID.

The rearrangement uses TRBV20-1 and TRBJ2-5, with 8 bases matching TRBD2. Germline V gene sequence: CDR1 DFQATT, CDR2 SNEGSKA (reference sequence). The CDR3 runs 15 residues. V shed 7 bases and J 5 bases; nucleotides not matched to a gene: 15. CDR3 loop: CSVGPGGALEETQYF. DNA for the CDR3: TGCAGTGTCGGCCCCGGGGGGGCCTTGGAGGAGACCCAGTACTTC.

This clonotype was counted only a few times. This chain uses TRBV5-1 with TRBJ1-3; 9 bases match TRBD1. Germline lookup yields CDR1 SGHRS and CDR2 YFSETQ. After removal of 1 base from V and 1 base from J, the junction contained 3 bases not matched to a gene. This CDR3 region has 16 residues. CDR3 loop: CASSLTGGPSGNTIYF. As DNA, the CDR3 is TGCGCCAGCAGCTTGACAGGGGGCCCTTCTGGAAACACCATATATTTT.

The V and J genes are TRBV20-1 and TRBJ2-1; the D gene could be TRBD1 or TRBD2 (6 bases each). Trimming took 1 base from V and 4 from J, leaving 14 bases between them. This CDR3 is built from 15 residues. Germline lookup yields CDR1 DFQATT and CDR2 SNEGSKA (reference sequence). The CDR3 here is CSARGPTGAYNEQFF. The CDR3 DNA is TGCAGTGCTAGAGGCCCCACGGGGGCATACAATGAGCAGTTCTTC.

CDR3 amino acids: CASSRWDFANTGELFF. For the CDR3, the DNA is TGTGCCAGCAGTCGTTGGGACTTTGCGAACACCGGGGAGCTGTTTTTT. The chain combines TRBV7-9 with TRBJ2-2; possibly TRBD2 for D (6 bases). V gave up 6 bases and J gave up 0 bases, with 14 bases separating them. Looked up from germline, CDR1 is SEHNR and CDR2 is FQNEAQ (reference sequence). The CDR3 extends over 16 amino acids.

The chain combines TRBV7-9 with TRBJ1-1; D unresolved. Trimming removed 1 base from V and 5 bases from J, with 5 bases in between. CDR3 length: 12 residues. Germline V gene data show CDR1 as SEHNR and CDR2 as FQNEAQ (reference sequence). The CDR3 DNA sequence: TGTGCCAGCAGCTTAGTGACAACTGAAGCTTTCTTT. Its translation: CASSLVTTEAFF.

This clonotype was detected only a few times. The gene calls are TRBV13 and TRBJ2-1, with TRBD1 matching 7 bases. From germline, CDR1 is PRHDT and CDR2 FYEKMQ (reference sequence). V gave up 5 bases and J gave up 7 bases; unmatched junction bases: 2. This CDR3 has 12 residues. The CDR3 protein is CASSQTGNEQFF. The CDR3 DNA reads TGTGCCAGCAGCCAGACAGGGAATGAGCAGTTCTTC.

This chain uses TRBV27 with TRBJ2-1, with D possibly TRBD1 on 6 matching bases. Germline V lookup: CDR1 MNHEY, CDR2 SMNVEV (reference sequence). The CDR3 has 14 residues. V was shortened by 2 bases and J by 4 bases, with 9 bases between the two germline ends. The CDR3 nucleotides are TGTGCCAGCAGTTTACAGGGGATATACAATGAGCAGTTCTTC. This sequence encodes CASSLQGIYNEQFF.

The chain joins TRBV11-1 to TRBJ2-7; D is possibly TRBD2 (5 bases). The length of the CDR3 is 16 residues. The germline V and J ends were trimmed by 2 bases and 2 bases, with 16 bases remaining between them. CDR1 is SGHAT and CDR2 is FQDESV in the germline V gene (reference sequence). CDR3 region: CASSLLTGRETYEQYF. The CDR3 DNA sequence: TGTGCCAGCAGCTTACTTACCGGACGGGAAACCTACGAGCAGTACTTC.

This clonotype was counted between two and nine times. The genes are TRBV6-2 or TRBV6-3 and TRBJ2-7, with a possible D match to TRBD1 (6 bases). Between the trimmed V and J ends, which lost 5 bases and 3 bases, there was a span of 14 bases. CDR1 and CDR2 (germline): MNHEY, SVGEGT. The CDR3 is 14 residues long. CDR3 DNA sequence: TGTGCCAGCAGTCCGCTCGACAGGTTCTACGAGCAGTACTTC. It specifies CASSPLDRFYEQYF.